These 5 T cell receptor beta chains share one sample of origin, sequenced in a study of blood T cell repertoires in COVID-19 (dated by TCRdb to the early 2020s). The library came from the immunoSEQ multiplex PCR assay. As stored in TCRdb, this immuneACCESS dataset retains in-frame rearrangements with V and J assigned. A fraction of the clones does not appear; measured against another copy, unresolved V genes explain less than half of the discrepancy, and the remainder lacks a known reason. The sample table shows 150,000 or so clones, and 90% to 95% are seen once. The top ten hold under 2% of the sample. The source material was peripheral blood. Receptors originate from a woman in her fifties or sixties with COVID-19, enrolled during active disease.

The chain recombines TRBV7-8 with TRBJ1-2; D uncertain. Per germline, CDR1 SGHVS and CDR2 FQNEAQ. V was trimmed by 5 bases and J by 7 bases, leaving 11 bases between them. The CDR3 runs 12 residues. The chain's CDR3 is CASSPRYGGYTF. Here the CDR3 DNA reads TGTGCCAGCAGCCCCCGATACGGTGGCTACACCTTC. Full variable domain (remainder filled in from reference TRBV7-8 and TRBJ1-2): GAGVSQSPRYKVAKRGQDVALRCDPISGHVSLFWYQQALGQGPEFLTYFQNEAQLDKSGLPSDRFFAERPEGSVSTLKIQRTQQEDSAVYLCASSPRYGGYTFGSGTRLTVV.

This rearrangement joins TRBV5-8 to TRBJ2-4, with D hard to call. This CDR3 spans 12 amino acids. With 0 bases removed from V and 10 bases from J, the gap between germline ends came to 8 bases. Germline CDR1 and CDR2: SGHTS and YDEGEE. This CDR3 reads CASSLAPLIQYF. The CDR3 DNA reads TGTGCCAGCAGCTTGGCCCCTTTAATTCAGTACTTC.

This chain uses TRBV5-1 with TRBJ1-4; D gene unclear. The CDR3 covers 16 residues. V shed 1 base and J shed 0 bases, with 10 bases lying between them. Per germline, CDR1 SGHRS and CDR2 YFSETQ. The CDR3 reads CASSLNRGATNEKLFF. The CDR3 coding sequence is TGCGCCAGCAGCTTGAACCGGGGTGCAACTAATGAAAAACTGTTTTTT.

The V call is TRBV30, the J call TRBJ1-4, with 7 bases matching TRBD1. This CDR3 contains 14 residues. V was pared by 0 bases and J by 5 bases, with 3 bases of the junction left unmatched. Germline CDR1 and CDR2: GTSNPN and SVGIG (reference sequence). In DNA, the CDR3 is TGTGCCTGGAGTGTGGGGACAGCGAATGAAAAACTGTTTTTT. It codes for CAWSVGTANEKLFF.

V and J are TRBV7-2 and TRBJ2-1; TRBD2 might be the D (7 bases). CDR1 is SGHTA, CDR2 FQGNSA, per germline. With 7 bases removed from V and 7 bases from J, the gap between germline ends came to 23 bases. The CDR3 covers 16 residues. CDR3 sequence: CASNIEGGGDPNEQFF. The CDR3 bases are TGTGCCAGCAATATAGAGGGCGGGGGCGACCCTAATGAGCAGTTCTTC.